A selection of T cell receptor beta chains follows, all from one sample in a study of cytomegalovirus exposure and HLA in healthy donors. Libraries were prepared by immunoSEQ multiplex PCR; TCRdb keeps only in-frame clonotypes and omits some of them. The data hold about 140,000 clones, with 60% to 80% observed a single time. Sequences were obtained from PBMCs. Receptor source: a female donor in good health and CMV-seronegative. The CDR3 runs from the conserved cysteine through the conserved F or W. The D gene is left open where the match is weak. The listing skips clone size in some rows; elsewhere it reads once, few, many or a size class.

d_call	clone_size	v_call	j_call	cdr3_nt	cdr3_aa
NA	NA	TRBV27	TRBJ2-7	TGTGCCAGCAGCAGGGTTCCCTACGAGCAGTACTTC	CASSRVPYEQYF
TRBD1	NA	TRBV13	TRBJ2-7	TGTGCCAGCAGCCCCCGGGACAGGGACCGCGCGGGGGAGCAGTACTTC	CASSPRDRDRAGEQYF
NA	NA	TRBV19	TRBJ1-1	TGTGCCAGTAGTCCACGCGCGGGGTTCACTGAAGCTTTCTTT	CASSPRAGFTEAFF
NA	NA	TRBV29-1	TRBJ1-1	TGCAGCGTTTCTTTTCAGAGGAAGAACACTGAAGCTTTCTTT	CSVSFQRKNTEAFF
TRBD2	NA	TRBV9	TRBJ2-1	TGTGCCAGCAGCGTGGGACTAGCGGGCTACAATGAGCAGTTCTTC	CASSVGLAGYNEQFF
TRBD2	NA	TRBV9	TRBJ2-3	TGTGCCAGCAGCGCCGGATTCGGACTAGCGGGAGGGGAAACAGATACGCAGTATTTT	CASSAGFGLAGGETDTQYF
TRBD1	NA	TRBV9	TRBJ2-7	TGTGCCAGCAGCCCCCAGACAGGGTCGATGTACGAGCAGTACTTC	CASSPQTGSMYEQYF
TRBD2	NA	TRBV5-6	TRBJ2-7	TGTGCCAGCAGCTTAGGTACTAGCGGGAGGCAGACCTACGAGCAGTACTTC	CASSLGTSGRQTYEQYF
NA	few	TRBV5-4	TRBJ2-2	TGTGCCAGCAGCTTGGATTTCAGTGACACCGGGGAGCTGTTTTTT	CASSLDFSDTGELFF
TRBD1	NA	TRBV6-5	TRBJ2-7	TGTGCCAGCAGTTACTCGAAGGCAGGGGGAACCTACGAGCAGTACTTC	CASSYSKAGGTYEQYF
NA	NA	TRBV2	TRBJ1-5	TGTGCCAGCAGTGAACAGGGACTTAGCAATCAGCCCCAGCATTTT	CASSEQGLSNQPQHF
NA	NA	TRBV30	TRBJ1-2	TGTGCCTGGAGGACAGCCCCCTATGGCTACACCTTC	CAWRTAPYGYTF
TRBD2	NA	TRBV28	TRBJ2-3	TGTGCCAGCAGGACTAGCGGGTTTAGCACAGATACGCAGTATTTT	CASRTSGFSTDTQYF
TRBD1	few	TRBV7-3	TRBJ1-1	TGTGCCAGCAGCTTAACCTCAAGGACAGGGGACACTGAAGCTTTCTTT	CASSLTSRTGDTEAFF
NA	NA	TRBV28	TRBJ2-7	TGTGCCAGCAGTTTACGAGGGCGAGCCGACGAGCAGTACTTC	CASSLRGRADEQYF
TRBD2	NA	TRBV18	TRBJ2-3	TGTGCCAGCTCACTTCTAGCGGGAGCCGGCACAGATACGCAGTATTTT	CASSLLAGAGTDTQYF
NA	NA	TRBV19	TRBJ2-7	TGTGCCAGTAATGGGGCGCTGGGGTACGAGCAGTACTTC	CASNGALGYEQYF
TRBD1	NA	TRBV29-1	TRBJ1-1	TGCAGCGTGACAGGGGAAGTAACTGAAGCTTTCTTT	CSVTGEVTEAFF
TRBD1	once	TRBV28	TRBJ1-2	TGTGCCAGCAGTTTACTCGGACAGGGGGGAAATGGCTACACCTTC	CASSLLGQGGNGYTF
TRBD2	NA	TRBV30	TRBJ2-1	TGTGCCTGGACGGCTAGCGGGAGGCCACCACCATACAATGAGCAGTTCTTC	CAWTASGRPPPYNEQFF
TRBD1	NA	TRBV9	TRBJ1-5	TGTGCCAGCAGCCCGGGGCCGGACAGGGGGCTTCAGCCCCAGCATTTT	CASSPGPDRGLQPQHF
TRBD2	NA	TRBV9	TRBJ2-7	TGTGCCAGCAGCGTAGATGGGGCTAGCGGGAGGTACGAGCAGTACTTC	CASSVDGASGRYEQYF
TRBD2	NA	TRBV2	TRBJ2-3	TGTGCCAGCAGTGAAGCGGGGCGGGGGAGCACAGATACGCAGTATTTT	CASSEAGRGSTDTQYF
TRBD1	NA	TRBV10-3	TRBJ1-2	TGTGCCATCAGTGCCGCCCAGGACAGGACAGACGGCTACACCTTC	CAISAAQDRTDGYTF
NA	NA	TRBV9	TRBJ2-6	TGTGCCAGCAGCGCATCAGGGTCCGGGGCCAACGTCCTGACTTTC	CASSASGSGANVLTF
NA	NA	TRBV29-1	TRBJ2-3	TGCAGCGGATCGAGGGGGGGCGGGAGCGCAGATACGCAGTATTTT	CSGSRGGGSADTQYF
TRBD1	NA	TRBV10-3	TRBJ1-2	TGTGCCATCAGTGAGTTAACAGGGGTTGGCTATGGCTACACCTTC	CAISELTGVGYGYTF
TRBD1	NA	TRBV7-9	TRBJ2-7	TGTGCCAGCAGCTCGCCCCGGGGGACAGGATACGAGCAGTACTTC	CASSSPRGTGYEQYF
TRBD1	NA	TRBV6-1	TRBJ2-7	TGTGCCAGCAGAAGGGGGCAGACCCACGAGCAGTACTTC	CASRRGQTHEQYF
NA	once	TRBV4-1	TRBJ2-3	TGCGCCAGCAGCCAAGGGTTGAGTATTGACACAGATACGCAGTATTTT	CASSQGLSIDTDTQYF
NA	NA	TRBV27	TRBJ2-5	TGTGCCACCCGGTGGAGGGGGCTCCAAGAGACCCAGTACTTC	CATRWRGLQETQYF
TRBD1	NA	TRBV7-2	TRBJ1-2	TGTGCCAGCAGCTTGACAGGGGGCGGCTACACCTTC	CASSLTGGGYTF
TRBD1	NA	TRBV18	TRBJ2-1	TGTGCCAGCTCATCGACAGGGGGCGGGGAGCAGTTCTTC	CASSSTGGGEQFF
NA	few	TRBV6-1	TRBJ2-7	TGTGCCAGCAGTGGGAGGCTAAGGGTCGACGAGCAGTACTTC	CASSGRLRVDEQYF
NA	few	TRBV19	TRBJ1-4	TGTGCCAGTAGTATAGGAGCAGGGACTAATGAAAAACTGTTTTTT	CASSIGAGTNEKLFF
TRBD2	NA	TRBV11-3	TRBJ2-7	TGTGCCAGCAGCTTACCGGGACTAGCGCCGGCGTCCTACGAGCAGTACTTC	CASSLPGLAPASYEQYF
TRBD1	NA	TRBV7-6	TRBJ1-5	TGTGCCAGCAGCCTGGGGACAGGGAGGGAAGGGGGCAATCAGCCCCAGCATTTT	CASSLGTGREGGNQPQHF
TRBD1	NA	TRBV28	TRBJ2-3	TGTGCCAGCAGTATTCGACAGGGTGGAGATACGCAGTATTTT	CASSIRQGGDTQYF
TRBD2	NA	TRBV27	TRBJ2-5	TGTGCCAGCAGTCTGAGACTAGCGGGGGGGCAGGAGGAGACCCAGTACTTC	CASSLRLAGGQEETQYF
TRBD1	NA	TRBV7-6	TRBJ2-2	TGTGCCAGCAGCCCTGGGAACAGGGGGACCGGGGAGCTGTTTTTT	CASSPGNRGTGELFF
TRBD1	NA	TRBV5-6	TRBJ2-1	TGTGCCAGCAGCCGGGGACAGCCAAACAATGAGCAGTTCTTC	CASSRGQPNNEQFF
NA	NA	TRBV7-2	TRBJ2-5	TGTGCCAGCAGCCTGGGAGCGGAAGAGACCCAGTACTTC	CASSLGAEETQYF
NA	NA	TRBV6-5	TRBJ1-1	TGTGCCAGCAGGGTTGGGCGGCGGAGGACTGAAGCTTTCTTT	CASRVGRRRTEAFF
TRBD1	NA	TRBV7-3	TRBJ1-1	TGTGCCAGCAGCCGTGACAGGGTCACTGAAGCTTTCTTT	CASSRDRVTEAFF
NA	NA	TRBV5-1	TRBJ1-1	TGCGCCAGCAGCCCCGGGGGGGCTAACACTGAAGCTTTCTTT	CASSPGGANTEAFF
NA	NA	TRBV14	TRBJ2-5	TGTGCCAGCAGCCTCGGGTCTTTACAAGAGACCCAGTACTTC	CASSLGSLQETQYF
TRBD1	NA	TRBV10-3	TRBJ2-3	TGTGCCATCAGTGTAGGGCAGGGGGCAGATACGCAGTATTTT	CAISVGQGADTQYF
NA	NA	TRBV12-5	TRBJ2-1	TGTGCTAGTGCCACTACTTACAATGAGCAGTTCTTC	CASATTYNEQFF
NA	NA	TRBV6-1	TRBJ1-6	TGTGCCAGCCATACCGGGAGCTATAATTCACCCCTCCACTTT	CASHTGSYNSPLHF